This T cell receptor beta chain is drawn from a study of T cell responses to AZD1222 COVID-19 vaccine. Libraries were prepared by immunoSEQ multiplex PCR; TCRdb keeps only in-frame clonotypes and omits some of them. The table records around 33,000 clones, more than 85% of them present only once. The CDR3 spans 13 residues. Looked up from germline, CDR1 is MDHEN and CDR2 is SYDVKM. Trimming took 5 bases from V and 2 from J, leaving 9 bases between them. The chain couples TRBV28 to TRBJ1-2; TRBD1 is a possible D gene (5 bases). The source was peripheral blood, collected on day 0 of AZD1222 vaccination. The receptor comes from an adult in good health. CDR3 bases: TGTGCCAGCAGTGAAGGGACGAACTATGGCTACACCTTC. It specifies CASSEGTNYGYTF.